This TCR beta chain was recorded in a study of blood T cell repertoires in COVID-19. Looking at the study overall: The cDNA or gDNA used as material had been derived from T cells, B-cell-depleted T cells, or PBMCs.

Trimming cost V 4 bases and J 4 bases; bases outside gene matches: 1. Germline V gives CDR1 LGHDT, CDR2 YNNKEL (reference sequence). This CDR3 is 15 amino acids long. Authors' processing steps: Nucleated cell counts were estimated from reference gene primer amplification. Clones were sequenced by immunoSEQ multiplex PCR, and TCRdb holds only the in-frame ones, with some missing. For V, J and clone size, that table is used; D and trimming come from the DNA. This repertoire shows some 100,000 clones, roughly four fifths found once; its top ten account for 5.5% to 7.5%. A note on this clone: Other DNA sequences of this sample code for an identical CDR3.

The clonotype originates from a man aged 50 to 60 with active or convalescent COVID-19. Material: peripheral blood. V gene TRBV3-1 (or the pseudogene TRBV3-2) combines with J gene TRBJ2-1, with 13 bases fitting TRBD2. The CDR3 is CASSPGLAGYNEQFF. CDR3 DNA sequence: TGTGCCAGCAGCCCGGGACTAGCGGGGTACAATGAGCAGTTCTTC.